One sample yielded the 17 T cell receptor beta chains listed below, sequenced in a study of blood T cell repertoires in COVID-19. Generated by immunoSEQ multiplex PCR, the TCRdb table keeps only in-frame clones and is missing some. The table lists over 150,000 clones, roughly 88% of them singletons. The sample consisted of peripheral blood. All receptors derive from a man aged 60 to 75 with COVID-19, enrolled during active disease.

The chain combines TRBV10-3 with TRBJ1-2; 7 bases fit TRBD1. V dropped 0 bases and J dropped 2; count of bases not matched to a gene: 3. The CDR3 consists of 15 residues. The germline CDR1 and CDR2 sequences are ENHRY and SYGVKD. CDR3 DNA sequence: TGTGCCATCAGTGAGTCGCCAGGGGGGAACTATGGCTACACCTTC. Its protein product is CAISESPGGNYGYTF.

The chain has TRBV28 and TRBJ2-1; 10 nucleotides agree with TRBD2. Trimming cost V 6 bases and J 8 bases; bases outside gene matches: 13. Looked up from germline, CDR1 is MDHEN and CDR2 is SYDVKM. This CDR3 spans 16 amino acids. The CDR3 reads CASSDLGTSVTDEQFF. In DNA form, the CDR3 reads TGTGCCAGCAGCGATCTAGGGACTAGCGTTACCGATGAGCAGTTCTTC.

The chain has TRBV5-1 and TRBJ2-1; 11 bases are shared with TRBD1. Per the germline V gene, CDR1 is SGHRS and CDR2 is YFSETQ. The CDR3 loop spans 15 amino acids. Trimming removed 8 bases from V and 4 bases from J; junction bases left unmatched: 8. The CDR3 loop reads CASFSGTGGYNEQFF. The CDR3 DNA sequence: TGCGCCAGTTTCTCCGGGACAGGGGGGTACAATGAGCAGTTCTTC.

V and J are TRBV19 and TRBJ1-1; D is perhaps TRBD1 (5 bases). The CDR3 loop spans 15 amino acids. The germline CDR1 and CDR2 sequences are LNHDA and SQIVND (reference sequence). The ends were cut back, 5 bases at V and 0 bases at J, with 13 bases in the middle. The CDR3, as DNA: TGTGCCAGTAGTCTCGGGGGGTGGATGAACACTGAAGCTTTCTTT. Translating gives CASSLGGWMNTEAFF.

The genes are TRBV14 and TRBJ1-2; D gene ambiguous. The CDR3 runs 15 residues. V was shortened by 3 bases and J by 8 bases, with 19 bases between the two germline ends. Looked up from germline, CDR1 is SGHDN and CDR2 is FVKESK. CDR3 DNA sequence: TGTGCCAGCAGCCAGACGATCCCGGGAGGTGAGGGCTACACCTTC. Amino acid sequence: CASSQTIPGGEGYTF.

The rearrangement joins TRBV7-2 to TRBJ2-3; 11 positions match TRBD2. Germline assignment: CDR1 SGHTA and CDR2 FQGNSA. Trimming removed 1 base from V and 0 bases from J; junction bases left unmatched: 6. The CDR3 spans 18 residues. CDR3 in DNA: TGTGCCAGCAGCTTAGGGGGGACTAGCGGAGGGAGCACAGATACGCAGTATTTT. Its protein is CASSLGGTSGGSTDTQYF.

The J gene is TRBJ1-2, the V gene TRBV28; D is unclear. Trimming took off 4 bases at V and 13 bases at J, with 7 bases between the two ends. Germline loops: CDR1 MDHEN, CDR2 SYDVKM. This CDR3 has 9 residues. Written as DNA, the CDR3 is TGTGCCAGCAGTTGGCCTAGCACCTTC. Translating it yields CASSWPSTF.

The chain couples TRBV7-9 to TRBJ1-2, with D maybe TRBD1 (6 bases). This CDR3 has 15 amino acids. The germline V and J ends were trimmed by 5 bases and 5 bases, with 18 bases remaining between them. Germline V gives CDR1 SEHNR, CDR2 FQNEAQ (reference sequence). The CDR3 region is CASSPIQGGGYGYTF. The CDR3 region has the DNA TGTGCCAGCAGCCCTATACAGGGTGGGGGATATGGCTACACCTTC.

The rearrangement links TRBV19 to TRBJ2-2; D might be TRBD1 (7 bases). The CDR3 runs 17 residues. In germline, CDR1 is LNHDA, CDR2 SQIVND (reference sequence). Deletions cut 6 bases from V and 0 bases from J, with 17 bases between. The CDR3 protein is CASSSIRGTANTGELFF. DNA for the CDR3: TGTGCCAGTAGCTCAATTCGGGGGACAGCGAACACCGGGGAGCTGTTTTTT.

The chain links TRBV27 to TRBJ1-5; 10 bases are a match to TRBD1. Germline-derived CDR1 and CDR2 are MNHEY and SMNVEV (reference sequence). The CDR3 is 17 amino acids. The ends lost 4 bases at V and 6 bases at J; junction bases unmatched: 12. CDR3: CASSSSGTGVSGQPQHF. CDR3 nucleotides: TGTGCCAGCAGTTCCTCCGGGACAGGGGTTTCTGGTCAGCCCCAGCATTTT.

The chain uses TRBV6-2 or TRBV6-3 and TRBJ1-2; unclear D gene. The V and J ends lost 0 bases and 2 bases respectively, with 4 bases between them. Germline V gene data show CDR1 as MNHEY and CDR2 as SVGEGT. The CDR3 consists of 13 residues. The CDR3 bases are TGTGCCAGCAGTTACTCTTCGAACTATGGCTACACCTTC. It is translated as CASSYSSNYGYTF.

The chain links TRBV25-1 to TRBJ2-3, with TRBD2 matching over 11 bases. CDR3 length: 13 amino acids. Trimming cost V 6 bases and J 5 bases; bases outside gene matches: 1. Germline CDR1 is MGHDK and CDR2 is SYGVNS. The CDR3 DNA is TGTGCCAGCAGGGGGACTAGCGGAGATACGCAGTATTTT. Its translation: CASRGTSGDTQYF. Full variable domain (remainder filled in from reference TRBV25-1 and TRBJ2-3): EADIYQTPRYLVIGTGKKITLECSQTMGHDKMYWYQQDPGMELHLIHYSYGVNSTEKGDLSSESTVSRIRTEHFPLTLESARPSHTSQYLCASRGTSGDTQYFGPGTRLTVL.

V usage is TRBV18 and J usage is TRBJ2-7, with 8 bases fitting TRBD1. This CDR3 contains 13 residues. CDR1 and CDR2 (germline): KGHSH, LQKENI. Trimming cost V 5 bases and J 3 bases; bases outside gene matches: 3. The CDR3 DNA is TGTGCCAGCTCATCTGGACAGGGCTACGAGCAGTACTTC. Protein product: CASSSGQGYEQYF. The full variable domain, with the rest looked up from reference TRBV18 and TRBJ2-7, is NAGVMQNPRHLVRRRGQEARLRCSPMKGHSHVYWYRQLPEEGLKFMVYLQKENIIDESGMPKERFSAEFPKEGPSILRIQQVVRGDSAAYFCASSSGQGYEQYFGPGTRLTVT.

The V and J genes are TRBV29-1 and TRBJ1-3; TRBD1 matches at 8 bases. J gave up 4 bases and V 5 bases, and 7 bases lay outside the gene matches. Germline CDR1 is SQVTM and CDR2 is ANQGSEA. The CDR3 is 14 amino acids. CDR3 in amino acids: CSVLRTGIGNTIYF. CDR3 coding DNA: TGCAGCGTTCTACGGACAGGGATAGGAAACACCATATATTTT.

The chain joins TRBV27 to TRBJ2-1; 10 positions agree with TRBD1. The V segment lost 6 bases and the J segment 4 bases; nucleotides outside the gene matches: 6. This CDR3 is built from 15 residues. Germline values: CDR1 MNHEY, CDR2 SMNVEV (reference sequence). CDR3 in amino acids: CASRTTGGGYNEQFF. The DNA for the CDR3 is TGTGCCAGCAGAACGACAGGGGGCGGGTACAATGAGCAGTTCTTC.

V is TRBV25-1 and J is TRBJ1-4, with 11 bases matching TRBD1. Germline V gives CDR1 MGHDK, CDR2 SYGVNS. V was pared by 9 bases and J by 5 bases, with 8 bases of the junction left unmatched. This CDR3 spans 15 amino acids. CDR3 sequence: CASSRDRGGNEKLFF. Here the CDR3 DNA reads TGTGCCAGTTCTAGGGACAGGGGGGGGAATGAAAAACTGTTTTTT. The whole variable domain, remainder taken from reference TRBV25-1 and TRBJ1-4, is EADIYQTPRYLVIGTGKKITLECSQTMGHDKMYWYQQDPGMELHLIHYSYGVNSTEKGDLSSESTVSRIRTEHFPLTLESARPSHTSQYLCASSRDRGGNEKLFFGSGTQLSVL.

The chain employs TRBV3-1 (or the pseudogene TRBV3-2) and TRBJ2-1, with 10 positions matching TRBD1. CDR1 is LGHDT and CDR2 is YNNKEL in the germline V gene (reference sequence). J gave up 8 bases and V 6 bases, and 7 bases lay outside the gene matches. The CDR3 totals 14 residues. The CDR3 protein is CASSWGQGRDEQFF. The CDR3 nucleotides read TGTGCCAGCAGTTGGGGACAGGGGAGGGATGAGCAGTTCTTC.